This TCR beta chain was obtained from a study of tumor-infiltrating lymphocytes in primary liver carcinoma. TCR beta cDNA came from about 500 ng total RNA, primed with a constant-region primer. Three nested multiplex PCR rounds, a slightly modified ARM-PCR, produced the libraries for TCR beta. A single record per CDR3 protein comes from TCRdb applying MiXCR to the multiplex PCR reads. The sample includes 90,000 to 140,000 distinct CDR3 sequences, roughly 80% of them seen just once. Notes on this clonotype: At one end the junction does not follow the germline gene, possibly because of a read error.

From unsorted bulk tissue weighing about 20-31 mg, DNA and RNA were co-extracted. Each participant had primary liver carcinoma, and surgical resection was the treatment. Tumors were each sampled at five separate regions. The sequenced sample consisted of liver tumor tissue from sampling region 3. Specified subset: tumor region T3, left-lateral pole. The sequence was obtained from a man in his forties with primary liver carcinoma and hepatitis B virus infection.

In nucleotides, the CDR3 is TGCAGCGCCAGACAGGGGAATCGTAGCTACAAGCAGTACTTC. It codes for CSARQGNRSYKQYF. The rearrangement joins TRBV29-1 to TRBJ2-7; TRBD1 matches 8 bases. The CDR3 spans 14 residues. Per germline, CDR1 SQVTM and CDR2 ANQGSEA.